This TCR beta chain was captured by sequencing in a study of blood T cell repertoires in COVID-19. As for the study in general: Sites in the United States, Italy and Spain provided acute and convalescent COVID-19 samples.

Original analysis: It was from reference gene primer amplification that nucleated cell counts were estimated. Method: immunoSEQ multiplex PCR; TCRdb's copy keeps in-frame clones and lacks some. Clone size and V and J calls were adopted from that table, with D and trimming inferred from the DNA. The data contain more than 75,000 clones, around nine tenths of them singletons. Germline values: CDR1 SGHTA, CDR2 FQGNSA. The J segment lost 6 bases and the V segment lost 5 bases, leaving 5 bases of the junction unmatched. This CDR3 has 13 residues. This sequence was found in a woman older than 75 with active COVID-19. The chain combines TRBV7-2 with TRBJ2-7; 9 nucleotides align to TRBD2. The source material was peripheral blood. CDR3 sequence: CASSHLAGPEQYF. The DNA of the CDR3 is TGTGCCAGCAGCCATCTAGCGGGACCCGAGCAGTACTTC.